This T cell receptor beta chain stems from a study of cytomegalovirus exposure and HLA in healthy donors. The CDR3 loop spans 16 amino acids. With V trimmed by 4 bases and J by 0 bases, 6 bases remained unmatched. In germline, CDR1 is LNHDA, CDR2 SQIVND (reference sequence). Amplification used 60 Vbeta primers and 13 Jbeta primers. Produced via immunoSEQ multiplex PCR; TCRdb's table is partial and in-frame only. The sample includes about 120,000 clones, roughly three fifths of them seen just once. The chain recombines TRBV19 with TRBJ2-1, with 7 bases aligning to TRBD2. Sequenced input: PBMCs. This clonotype was sampled from a woman in her thirties or forties in good health and CMV-seropositive. CDR3 coding DNA: TGTGCCAGTAGTAACCTAGCGGTAAACTCCTACAATGAGCAGTTCTTC. Its translation is CASSNLAVNSYNEQFF.